This TCR beta chain is drawn from a study of Graves' ophthalmopathy and Graves' hyperthyroidism. Beta-chain TCR CDR3 regions were amplified from RNA transcripts. Investigators did first-round RT-PCR with HTBI primers, then second-round multiplex PCR. TCRdb reprocessed the multiplex PCR reads with MiXCR, giving one entry per CDR3 protein. The repertoire has about 220,000 distinct CDR3 sequences, roughly 21% of them found once; the top ten carry approximately 40%. At least ten counts were recorded for this clonotype. Sequencing was performed on peripheral blood. The sequence was collected from a woman aged 45-65 years with Graves' ophthalmopathy.

The CDR3 DNA sequence: TGCAGTGCTAGCGGGAGGGCCGGGTACGAGCAGTACTTC. This translates into CSASGRAGYEQYF. The chain joins TRBV20-1 to TRBJ2-7; 8 bases agree with TRBD2. The CDR3 spans 13 residues. Germline CDR1 and CDR2: DFQATT and SNEGSKA (reference sequence). Unmatched junction bases numbered 5, after V lost 3 bases and J lost 4 bases.